These 24 T cell receptor beta chains came from one sample sequenced in a study of T cells in Graves' hyperthyroidism and ophthalmopathy. Amplification yielded TCR beta CDR3 regions, with RNA transcripts as the source. The HTBI primer set was used in a first-round RT-PCR of the TCR CDR3. Each CDR3 protein is one row after TCRdb ran MiXCR on the multiplex PCR reads. Of about 210,000 distinct CDR3 sequences listed, more than 15% were seen once; the top ten hold approximately 50%. The material sequenced was blood. All receptors come from a man over 45 with Graves' hyperthyroidism.

The J gene is TRBJ2-7, the V gene TRBV28; 12 bases agree with TRBD2. Germline V CDR1 and CDR2: MDHEN, SYDVKM. The CDR3 extends over 18 amino acids. With 6 bases clipped from V and 5 bases from J, the junction kept 17 bases outside the gene matches. CDR3 residues: CASSPLRDRLAGVNEQYF. The CDR3 nucleotides read TGTGCCAGCAGCCCACTCCGAGACAGACTAGCGGGAGTGAACGAGCAGTACTTC.

The V and J genes are TRBV27 and TRBJ2-7, with 7 bases fitting TRBD2. Germline V gene lookup returns CDR1 MNHEY and CDR2 SMNVEV (reference sequence). The CDR3 length is 16 residues. Trimming removed 2 bases from V and 1 base from J; junction bases left unmatched: 8. CDR3: CASSLGGGLISYEQYF. The DNA of the CDR3 is TGTGCCAGCAGTTTAGGGGGAGGGCTAATTTCCTACGAGCAGTACTTC.

There are many counts of this clonotype. The chain is built from TRBV11-3 and TRBJ2-7, with TRBD2 as a possible D gene (5 bases). The V and J ends lost 2 bases and 5 bases respectively, with 7 bases between them. There are 12 residues in the CDR3. From germline, CDR1 is SGHNT and CDR2 YENEEA. CDR3 sequence reads: CASSLSGNEQYF. The CDR3 coding sequence is TGTGCCAGCAGCTTATCCGGGAACGAGCAGTACTTC.

As for this clonotype: This CDR3 is missing its conserved last phenylalanine or tryptophan, likely due to a read error. The chain has TRBV12-3 or TRBV12-4 and TRBJ2-7, with 14 bases identical to TRBD2. With 6 bases clipped from V and 3 bases from J, the junction kept 7 bases outside the gene matches. CDR3 length: 16 amino acids. The CDR3 reads CASRKAGLAGVYEQYL. The CDR3 DNA reads TGTGCCAGCAGGAAAGCGGGACTAGCGGGAGTCTACGAGCAGTACCTC.

This clonotype was seen ten or more times. The CDR3, as DNA: TGTGCCAGCAGTTTTGGGGGGCCCGGGTTAGGCCAACAAGAGACCCAGTACTTC. Amino acid sequence: CASSFGGPGLGQQETQYF. The rearrangement uses TRBV12-3 or TRBV12-4 and TRBJ2-5; D is perhaps TRBD1 or TRBD2 (6 bases each). V lost 3 bases, J lost 2 bases, and 22 bases lay in between. This CDR3 comprises 18 residues.

In its sample, this clonotype was seen a few times. This chain uses TRBV5-6 with TRBJ1-2; tentative D call: TRBD1 (5 bases). Trimming left V 4 bases short and J 4 bases short, with 26 bases between. CDR1 and CDR2 (germline): SGHDT, YYEEEE. The CDR3 totals 18 residues. CDR3 residues: CASSRNSGTPQVGYGYTF. CDR3 sequence (DNA): TGTGCCAGCAGCCGAAATTCCGGGACGCCTCAGGTGGGCTATGGCTACACCTTC.

This clonotype was found a few times. V is TRBV6-5 and J is TRBJ1-5; TRBD1 aligns across 7 bases. The CDR3 loop spans 16 amino acids. Losses at the gene ends were 0 bases for V and 7 bases for J; bases not matched to a gene: 9. CDR1 is MNHEY and CDR2 is SVGAGI in the germline V gene. CDR3 residues: CASSYSGQLFGQPQHF. In DNA, the CDR3 is TGTGCCAGCAGTTACTCGGGACAGCTCTTTGGCCAGCCCCAGCATTTT.

This clonotype was picked up many times. The chain employs TRBV20-1 and TRBJ1-1, with TRBD1 matching 8 bases. V lost 2 bases, J lost 1 base, and 6 bases stayed unmatched. The CDR3 is made up of 15 amino acids. Germline CDR1 is DFQATT and CDR2 is SNEGSKA (reference sequence). The CDR3 region is CSARSGTGWNTEAFF. CDR3 bases: TGCAGTGCTAGATCGGGGACAGGATGGAACACTGAAGCTTTCTTT.

The chain joins TRBV6-2 or TRBV6-3 to TRBJ2-1; 12 bases line up with TRBD2. CDR1 is MNHEY and CDR2 is SVGEGT in the germline V gene. V trimming: 6 bases; J trimming: 5 bases; junction bases outside the gene matches: 5. The CDR3 extends over 15 amino acids. The CDR3 reads CASRGLAGRNNEQFF. For the CDR3, the DNA is TGTGCCAGCAGGGGACTAGCGGGCCGCAACAATGAGCAGTTCTTC.

The chain recombines TRBV6-4 with TRBJ2-3; 9 nucleotides align to TRBD1. This CDR3 is 20 amino acids long. Germline V gives CDR1 MRHNA, CDR2 SNTAGT. V trimming: 5 bases; J trimming: 0 bases; junction bases outside the gene matches: 18. The CDR3 bases are TGTGCCAGCAGTTCGAGGACAGGGGCGGCGGTGCTCCTTAGCACAGATACGCAGTATTTT. This encodes CASSSRTGAAVLLSTDTQYF.

There are a few counts of this clonotype. The gene calls are TRBV6-1 and TRBJ2-7; 7 nucleotides match TRBD1. V was pared by 5 bases and J by 3 bases, with 7 bases of the junction left unmatched. Germline CDR1 is MNHNS and CDR2 is SASEGT. The CDR3 has 14 residues. CDR3 DNA sequence: TGTGCCAGCAGTACCACCGACAGGGACTACGAGCAGTACTTC. It encodes CASSTTDRDYEQYF.

This clonotype was counted many times. J is TRBJ2-7 and V is TRBV30, with TRBD1 matching over 7 bases. This CDR3 contains 15 residues. Per the germline V gene, CDR1 is GTSNPN and CDR2 is SVGIG (reference sequence). Trimming removed 1 base from V and 0 bases from J; junction bases left unmatched: 6. The CDR3 DNA is TGTGCCTGGAGTGACAGGGGATTGAACTCCTACGAGCAGTACTTC. Its translation is CAWSDRGLNSYEQYF.

In this sample, this clonotype turned up many times. The rearrangement links TRBV7-8 to TRBJ2-1; D may be TRBD1 or TRBD2 (6 bases each). The V gene lost 1 base and the J gene lost 3 bases, with 13 bases spanning the gap. Germline assignment: CDR1 SGHVS and CDR2 FQNEAQ. This CDR3 is 16 amino acids long. CDR3 nucleotides: TGTGCCAGCAGCTTAGTTGGGGGGCCCTTCTACAATGAGCAGTTCTTC. Residues: CASSLVGGPFYNEQFF.

The V and J genes are TRBV2 and TRBJ2-5; perhaps TRBD1 as D (5 bases). The CDR3 extends over 14 amino acids. Trimming took off 8 bases at V and 1 base at J, with 14 bases between the two ends. Germline loops: CDR1 SNHLY, CDR2 FYNNEI. The CDR3, as DNA: TGTGCCAGCCAGGAAGTCAGGGCCCAAGAGACCCAGTACTTC. This translates into CASQEVRAQETQYF.

This clonotype was counted many times. The rearrangement joins TRBV5-1 to TRBJ1-1; tentatively, D is TRBD1 (6 bases). With 5 bases removed from V and 1 base from J, the gap between germline ends came to 9 bases. CDR3 length: 13 amino acids. The V gene's germline CDR1 is SGHRS and CDR2 YFSETQ. For the CDR3, the DNA is TGCGCCAGCAGGGGGGGGGCGAACACTGAAGCTTTCTTT. Its translation is CASRGGANTEAFF. Full variable domain (outside the CDR3, taken from reference TRBV5-1 and TRBJ1-1): KAGVTQTPRYLIKTRGQQVTLSCSPISGHRSVSWYQQTPGQGLQFLFEYFSETQRNKGNFPGRFSGRQFSNSRSEMNVSTLELGDSALYLCASRGGANTEAFFGQGTRLTVV.

As for this clonotype: It may be a read error: a sequence one base away is much more abundant. V is TRBV27 and J is TRBJ1-2; tentative D call: TRBD1 (6 bases). From germline, CDR1 is MNHEY and CDR2 SMNVEV (reference sequence). The V end lost 2 bases, the J end lost 1 base, and 14 bases lay between the germline ends. The CDR3 length is 16 residues. CDR3 amino acids: CASSLGGGRDNYGYTF. The CDR3 DNA follows: TGTGCCAGCAGTTTAGGGGGCGGTCGGGATAACTATGGCTACACCTTC.

This clonotype has at least ten counts. This sequence joins TRBV27 and TRBJ1-1, with D possibly TRBD1 on 5 matching bases. V lost 3 bases and J lost 1, with 9 bases in between. Germline lookup yields CDR1 MNHEY and CDR2 SMNVEV (reference sequence). The CDR3 is 14 residues long. The CDR3 protein is CASSLTDPNTEAFF. CDR3 sequence (DNA): TGTGCCAGCAGTTTGACAGACCCGAACACTGAAGCTTTCTTT.

The chain employs TRBV19 and TRBJ2-5, with TRBD2 matching over 11 bases. Germline-derived CDR1 and CDR2 are LNHDA and SQIVND (reference sequence). Germline trimming cut 8 bases from V and 2 bases from J; bases unmatched to any gene: 1. The CDR3 is 13 amino acids. Here the CDR3 reads CASRTSGQETQYF. The CDR3 coding sequence is TGTGCCAGTCGGACTAGCGGGCAAGAGACCCAGTACTTC.

There are many counts of this clonotype. The chain recombines TRBV6-1 with TRBJ2-7; 9 bases are a match to TRBD2. CDR1 MNHNS and CDR2 SASEGT come from the germline V gene. The CDR3 totals 16 residues. V was pared by 5 bases and J by 6 bases, with 14 bases of the junction left unmatched. CDR3 bases: TGTGCCAGCAGTTCCTATACTAGCGGGTTTATCGGCGAGCAGTACTTC. Its translation is CASSSYTSGFIGEQYF.

The chain uses TRBV7-9 and TRBJ1-4; D is unclear. V dropped 6 bases and J dropped 8 bases, with 10 bases sitting between them. The germline V gene encodes CDR1 SEHNR and CDR2 FQNEAQ (reference sequence). The CDR3 is 12 residues long. CDR3 bases: TGTGCCAGCAGTCACATGTTGGAAAAACTGTTTTTT. Its protein is CASSHMLEKLFF. Full variable domain (missing parts from reference TRBV7-9 and TRBJ1-4): DTGVSQNPRHKITKRGQNVTFRCDPISEHNRLYWYRQTLGQGPEFLTYFQNEAQLEKSRLLSDRFSAERPKGSFSTLEIQRTEQGDSAMYLCASSHMLEKLFFGSGTQLSVL.

This clonotype was recorded at least ten times. The chain recombines TRBV12-3 or TRBV12-4 with TRBJ2-1, with 10 bases lining up with TRBD2. The CDR3 has 15 residues. J gave up 0 bases and V 6 bases, and 2 bases lay outside the gene matches. The CDR3 sequence: CASRPSGSSYNEQFF. CDR3 nucleotide sequence: TGTGCCAGCAGGCCTAGCGGGAGCTCCTACAATGAGCAGTTCTTC.

The gene calls are TRBV7-8 and TRBJ1-5, with D maybe TRBD1 (6 bases). In germline, CDR1 is SGHVS, CDR2 FQNEAQ. The CDR3 length is 15 residues. Deletions cut 2 bases from V and 0 bases from J, with 8 bases between. The CDR3 bases are TGTGCCAGCAGCTTATACAGGGTTAGCAATCAGCCCCAGCATTTT. It encodes CASSLYRVSNQPQHF.

This clonotype was seen many times. The chain employs TRBV11-3 and TRBJ2-1; tentative D call: TRBD1 (5 bases). The CDR3 is 16 residues long. The germline V and J ends were trimmed by 4 bases and 3 bases, with 16 bases remaining between them. Looked up from germline, CDR1 is SGHNT and CDR2 is YENEEA. The CDR3 bases are TGTGCCAGCAGCTCAAGCAGACAGTCGGACTACAATGAGCAGTTCTTC. Its translation is CASSSSRQSDYNEQFF.

This clonotype was counted a few times. The CDR3 sequence: CASSFAGTEGDTQYF. For the CDR3, the DNA is TGTGCCAGCAGTTTCGCCGGGACTGAGGGAGATACGCAGTATTTT. The J gene is TRBJ2-3, the V gene TRBV6-2 or TRBV6-3; D possibly corresponds to TRBD2 (6 bases). Trimming stripped 4 bases from V and 5 bases from J, with 16 bases between. The CDR3 consists of 15 residues. Germline V gene data show CDR1 as MNHEY and CDR2 as SVGEGT.